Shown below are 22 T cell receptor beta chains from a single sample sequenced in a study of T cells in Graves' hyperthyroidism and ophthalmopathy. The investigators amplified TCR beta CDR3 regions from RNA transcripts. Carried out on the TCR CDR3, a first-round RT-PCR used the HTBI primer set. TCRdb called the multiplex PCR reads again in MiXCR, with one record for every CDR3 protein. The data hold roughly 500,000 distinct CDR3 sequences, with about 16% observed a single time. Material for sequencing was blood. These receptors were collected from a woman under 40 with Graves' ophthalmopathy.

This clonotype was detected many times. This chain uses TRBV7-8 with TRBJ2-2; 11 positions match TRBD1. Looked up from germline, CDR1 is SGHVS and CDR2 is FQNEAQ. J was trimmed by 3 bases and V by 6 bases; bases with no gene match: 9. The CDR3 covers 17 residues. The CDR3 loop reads CASSPSWGQGDTGELFF. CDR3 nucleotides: TGTGCCAGCAGTCCATCTTGGGGACAGGGGGACACCGGGGAGCTGTTTTTT.

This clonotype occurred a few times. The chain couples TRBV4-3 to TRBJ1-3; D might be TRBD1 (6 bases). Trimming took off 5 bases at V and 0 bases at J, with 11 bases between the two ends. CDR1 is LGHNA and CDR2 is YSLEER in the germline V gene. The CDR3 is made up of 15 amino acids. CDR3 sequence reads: CASSTTGNSGNTIYF. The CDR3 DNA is TGCGCCAGCAGCACTACAGGGAACTCTGGAAACACCATATATTTT.

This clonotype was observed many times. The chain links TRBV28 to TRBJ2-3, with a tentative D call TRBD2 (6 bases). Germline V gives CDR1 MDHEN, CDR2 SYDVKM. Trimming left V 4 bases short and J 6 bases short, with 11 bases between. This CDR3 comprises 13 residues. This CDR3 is CASSSGAGDTQYF. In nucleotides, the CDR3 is TGTGCCAGCAGTTCGGGAGCCGGGGATACGCAGTATTTT.

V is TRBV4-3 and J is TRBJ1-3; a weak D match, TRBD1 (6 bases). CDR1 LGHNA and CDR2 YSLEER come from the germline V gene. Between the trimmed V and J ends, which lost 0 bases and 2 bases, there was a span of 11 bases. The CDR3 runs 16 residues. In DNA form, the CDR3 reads TGCGCCAGCAGCCAAGATGCAACAGGGACTGGAAACACCATATATTTT. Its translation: CASSQDATGTGNTIYF.

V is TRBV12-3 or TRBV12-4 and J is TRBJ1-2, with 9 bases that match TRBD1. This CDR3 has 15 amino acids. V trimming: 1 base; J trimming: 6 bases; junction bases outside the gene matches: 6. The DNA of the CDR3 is TGTGCCAGCAGTTTAGAGACAGGGGGAGGCAATGGCTACACCTTC. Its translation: CASSLETGGGNGYTF.

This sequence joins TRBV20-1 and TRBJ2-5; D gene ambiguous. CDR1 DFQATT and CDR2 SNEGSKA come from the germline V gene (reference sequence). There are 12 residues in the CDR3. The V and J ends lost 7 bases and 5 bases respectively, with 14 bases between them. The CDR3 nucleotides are TGCAGTGTCCCTCCATCCGGGGAGACCCAGTACTTC. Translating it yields CSVPPSGETQYF.

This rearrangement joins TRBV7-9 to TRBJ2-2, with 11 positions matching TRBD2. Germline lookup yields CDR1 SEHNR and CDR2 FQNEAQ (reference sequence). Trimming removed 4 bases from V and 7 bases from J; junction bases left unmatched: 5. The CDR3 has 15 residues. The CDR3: CASSSLAGANGELFF. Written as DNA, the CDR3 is TGTGCCAGCAGCTCACTAGCGGGAGCGAACGGGGAGCTGTTTTTT.

The CDR3 spells CASRAGTSAIYEQYF. In DNA form, the CDR3 reads TGTGCCAGCAGGGCCGGGACCAGCGCAATTTACGAGCAGTACTTC. The gene calls are TRBV7-9 and TRBJ2-7; D tentatively fits TRBD1 or TRBD2 (5 bases each). This CDR3 contains 15 residues. With 6 bases removed from V and 4 bases from J, the gap between germline ends came to 19 bases. Looked up from germline, CDR1 is SEHNR and CDR2 is FQNEAQ (reference sequence).

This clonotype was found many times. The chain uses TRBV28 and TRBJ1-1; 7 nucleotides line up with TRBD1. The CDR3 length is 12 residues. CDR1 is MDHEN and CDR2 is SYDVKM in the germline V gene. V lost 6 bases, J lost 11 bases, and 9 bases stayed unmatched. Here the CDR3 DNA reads TGTGCCAGCAGCTTGGTGACAGGGATCGCTTTCTTT. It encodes CASSLVTGIAFF. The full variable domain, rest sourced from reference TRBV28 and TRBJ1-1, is DVKVTQSSRYLVKRTGEKVFLECVQDMDHENMFWYRQDPGLGLRLIYFSYDVKMKEKGDIPEGYSVSREKKERFSLILESASTNQTSMYLCASSLVTGIAFFGQGTRLTVV.

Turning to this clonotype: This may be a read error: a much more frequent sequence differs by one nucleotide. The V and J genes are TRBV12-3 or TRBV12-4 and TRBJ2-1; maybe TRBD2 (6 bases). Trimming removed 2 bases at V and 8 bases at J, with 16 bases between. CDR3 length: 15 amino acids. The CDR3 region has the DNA TGTGCCAGCAGTTTAAATAGCGGCCTGGATGATGAGCAGTTCTTC. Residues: CASSLNSGLDDEQFF.

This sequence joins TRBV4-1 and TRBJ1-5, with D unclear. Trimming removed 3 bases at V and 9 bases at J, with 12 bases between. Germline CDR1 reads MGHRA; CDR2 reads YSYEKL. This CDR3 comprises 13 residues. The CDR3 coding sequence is TGCGCCAGCAGCCACGACCGACTTGGGCCCCAGCATTTT. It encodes CASSHDRLGPQHF.

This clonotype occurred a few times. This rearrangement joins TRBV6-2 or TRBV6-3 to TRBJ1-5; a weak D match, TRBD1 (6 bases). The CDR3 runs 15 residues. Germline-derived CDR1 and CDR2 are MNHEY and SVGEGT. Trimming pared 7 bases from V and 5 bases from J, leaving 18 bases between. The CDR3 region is CASTKERGADQPQHF. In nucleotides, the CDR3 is TGTGCCAGCACCAAAGAAAGGGGGGCGGATCAGCCCCAGCATTTT.

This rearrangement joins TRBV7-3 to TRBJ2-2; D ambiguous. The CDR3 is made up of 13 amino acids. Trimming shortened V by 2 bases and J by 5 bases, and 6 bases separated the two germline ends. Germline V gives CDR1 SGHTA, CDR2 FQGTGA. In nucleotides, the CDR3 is TGTGCCAGCAGCTTAGGCGAGACCGGGGAGCTGTTTTTT. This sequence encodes CASSLGETGELFF.

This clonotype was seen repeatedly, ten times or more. The CDR3 sequence: CASRWDSNYGYTF. The CDR3 bases are TGTGCCAGCAGATGGGACAGCAACTATGGCTACACCTTC. The chain joins TRBV6-2 or TRBV6-3 to TRBJ1-2, with 7 bases fitting TRBD1. There are 13 residues in the CDR3. The junction had 3 bases not matched to a gene; V was cut back by 6 bases and J by 2 bases. Germline V gene data show CDR1 as MNHEY and CDR2 as SVGEGT.

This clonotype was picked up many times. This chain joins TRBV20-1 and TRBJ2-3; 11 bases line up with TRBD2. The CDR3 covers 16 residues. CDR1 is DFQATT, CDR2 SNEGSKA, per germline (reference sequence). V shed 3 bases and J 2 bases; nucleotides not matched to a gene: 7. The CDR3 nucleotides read TGCAGTGCTAGCAGCCAACTAGCGGGAGTCACAGATACGCAGTATTTT. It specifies CSASSQLAGVTDTQYF.

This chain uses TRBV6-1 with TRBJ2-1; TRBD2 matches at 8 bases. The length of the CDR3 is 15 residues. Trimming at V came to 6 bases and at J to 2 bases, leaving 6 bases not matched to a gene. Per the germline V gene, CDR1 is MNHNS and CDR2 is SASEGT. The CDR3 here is CASRPGLGAYNEQFF. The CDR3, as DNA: TGTGCCAGCAGACCGGGACTAGGGGCCTACAATGAGCAGTTCTTC.

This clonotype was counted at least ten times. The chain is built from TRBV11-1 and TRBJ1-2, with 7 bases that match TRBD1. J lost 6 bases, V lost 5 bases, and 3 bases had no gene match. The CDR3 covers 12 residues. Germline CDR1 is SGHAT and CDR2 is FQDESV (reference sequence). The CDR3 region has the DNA TGTGCCAGCAGCCAGGGGGAAGATGGCTACACCTTC. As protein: CASSQGEDGYTF.

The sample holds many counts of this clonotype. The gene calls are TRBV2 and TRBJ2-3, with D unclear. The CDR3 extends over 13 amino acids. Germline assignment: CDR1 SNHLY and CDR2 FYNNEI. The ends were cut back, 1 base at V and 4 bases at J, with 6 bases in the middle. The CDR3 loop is CASSEGVADTQYF. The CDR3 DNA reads TGTGCCAGCAGTGAAGGAGTTGCAGATACGCAGTATTTT.

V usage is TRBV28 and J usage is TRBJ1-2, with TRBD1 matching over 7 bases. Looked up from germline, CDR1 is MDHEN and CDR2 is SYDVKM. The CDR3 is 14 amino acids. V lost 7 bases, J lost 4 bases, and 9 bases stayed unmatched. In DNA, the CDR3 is TGTGCCAGCAAAACTTACCGGGACAGCTATGGCTACACCTTC. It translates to CASKTYRDSYGYTF.

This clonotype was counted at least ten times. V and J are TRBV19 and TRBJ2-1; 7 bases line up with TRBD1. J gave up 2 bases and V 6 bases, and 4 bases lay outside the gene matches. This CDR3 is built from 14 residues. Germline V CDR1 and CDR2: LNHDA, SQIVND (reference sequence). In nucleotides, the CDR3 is TGTGCCAGTAGCCGGGACAGAACCTACAATGAGCAGTTCTTC. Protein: CASSRDRTYNEQFF.

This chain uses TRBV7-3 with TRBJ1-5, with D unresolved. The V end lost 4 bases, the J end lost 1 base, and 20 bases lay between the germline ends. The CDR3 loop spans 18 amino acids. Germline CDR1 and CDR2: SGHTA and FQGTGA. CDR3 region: CASSSVHGSSGSNQPQHF. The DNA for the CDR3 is TGTGCCAGCAGCTCCGTTCACGGGTCCTCGGGGAGCAATCAGCCCCAGCATTTT.

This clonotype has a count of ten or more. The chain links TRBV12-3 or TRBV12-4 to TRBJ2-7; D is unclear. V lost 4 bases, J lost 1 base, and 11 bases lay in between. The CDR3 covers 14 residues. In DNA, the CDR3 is TGTGCCAGCAGTTACCCCCTCAGTTCCTACGAGCAGTACTTC. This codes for CASSYPLSSYEQYF.